These 23 T cell receptor beta chains were sequenced from one sample in a study of blood T cells in healthy people across ages. Next came a second PCR, run for about 6 to 11 cycles, which used a sample-barcoded 5' primer along with a J-beta primer mix. Each CDR3 protein gets one entry after TCRdb re-called the 5' RACE reads with MiXCR. In the table there are about 1.4 million distinct CDR3 sequences, almost 60% of which are singletons. Sequencing was performed on blood. The receptor source for this set is a man aged 18 to 30 in good health.

This chain links TRBV27 with TRBJ1-2, with D perhaps matching TRBD1 (5 bases). The CDR3 has 15 residues. Germline assignment: CDR1 MNHEY and CDR2 SMNVEV (reference sequence). V dropped 6 bases and J dropped 4 bases, with 18 bases sitting between them. CDR3 nucleotides: TGTGCCAGCAGCCCCGCGGGAGCAGGGACCTATGGCTACACCTTC. Translation: CASSPAGAGTYGYTF.

The chain employs TRBV15 and TRBJ2-7; no definite D call. V was clipped by 0 bases and J by 0 bases, with 9 bases between them. Germline V gives CDR1 LNHNV, CDR2 YYDKDF (reference sequence). The CDR3 totals 15 residues. The CDR3 here is CATSRDRSLSYEQYF. In DNA form, the CDR3 reads TGTGCCACCAGCAGAGATCGGAGCCTCTCCTACGAGCAGTACTTC.

The J gene is TRBJ1-1, the V gene TRBV29-1; D ambiguous. The CDR3 totals 13 residues. V lost 8 bases and J lost 1, with 14 bases in between. Germline values: CDR1 SQVTM, CDR2 ANQGSEA. The CDR3 protein is CSPNKDQNTEAFF. The CDR3, as DNA: TGCAGCCCCAACAAGGACCAGAACACTGAAGCTTTCTTT.

This clonotype was seen more than once but under ten times. The CDR3 sequence is CASSFPSDSSNQPQHF. The CDR3 region has the DNA TGTGCCAGCAGTTTCCCATCGGACAGTAGCAATCAGCCCCAGCATTTT. The chain employs TRBV27 and TRBJ1-5, with D perhaps matching TRBD1 (6 bases). The CDR3 spans 16 residues. Germline loops: CDR1 MNHEY, CDR2 SMNVEV (reference sequence). Deletions cut 3 bases from V and 0 bases from J, with 12 bases between.

The V and J genes are TRBV3-1 and TRBJ1-4; D is uncertain. V was shortened by 0 bases and J by 11 bases, with 13 bases between the two germline ends. The CDR3 covers 14 residues. Per germline, CDR1 LGHDT and CDR2 YNNKEL (reference sequence). CDR3 in amino acids: CASSQDARQPKLFF. The CDR3 DNA is TGTGCCAGCAGCCAAGATGCCCGGCAGCCCAAACTGTTTTTT.

The chain carries TRBV7-2 and TRBJ2-7; D might be TRBD1 or TRBD2, each matching 5 bases. CDR1 and CDR2 from the germline V gene are SGHTA and FQGNSA. V lost 6 bases to trimming and J lost 0 bases, with 15 bases between them. The CDR3 covers 15 residues. Here the CDR3 DNA reads TGTGCCAGCAGGAGGGGTGGCGTAACCTCCTACGAGCAGTACTTC. Protein product: CASRRGGVTSYEQYF.

V is TRBV29-1 and J is TRBJ2-7, with 10 bases identical to TRBD2. The CDR3 spans 13 residues. The J segment lost 3 bases and the V segment lost 5 bases, leaving 4 bases of the junction unmatched. Germline V gene data show CDR1 as SQVTM and CDR2 as ANQGSEA. The CDR3 region has the DNA TGCAGCGTTCGGACTAGCGGACTCTACGAGCAGTACTTC. Residues: CSVRTSGLYEQYF.

The chain combines TRBV12-3 or TRBV12-4 with TRBJ2-7; D possibly corresponds to TRBD2 (6 bases). The J call may not be correct, given that the DNA end is closer to TRBJ2-5. The CDR3 runs to 15 residues. CDR3 amino acids: CASRNPRQRRGTQYF. The CDR3 region has the DNA TGTGCCAGCAGAAATCCCAGACAGCGGAGGGGGACCCAGTACTTC.

The CDR3 DNA sequence: TGTGCCAGCAGCACCGGGCCCGGCGCAGGAAACACCATATATTTT. The encoded protein is CASSTGPGAGNTIYF. This chain uses TRBV5-6 with TRBJ1-3; no clear D. CDR3 length: 15 residues. Per germline, CDR1 SGHDT and CDR2 YYEEEE. V shed 4 bases and J shed 4 bases, with 15 bases lying between them.

The chain uses TRBV7-2 and TRBJ1-3, with D unclear. The CDR3 totals 14 residues. The germline gives CDR1 SGHTA, CDR2 FQGNSA. Trimming shortened V by 0 bases and J by 2 bases, and 5 bases separated the two germline ends. The CDR3 protein is CASSLAGTGNTIYF. The CDR3 DNA sequence: TGTGCCAGCAGCTTAGCGGGGACTGGAAACACCATATATTTT.

This clonotype appeared a few times. The chain is built from TRBV13 and TRBJ1-2; 8 nucleotides align to TRBD1. Germline V gene data show CDR1 as PRHDT and CDR2 as FYEKMQ (reference sequence). The CDR3 spans 17 residues. Trimming removed 0 bases from V and 7 bases from J; junction bases left unmatched: 13. CDR3: CASSLGYKSTGGLGYTF. The CDR3 DNA is TGTGCCAGCAGCTTAGGCTATAAATCCACAGGGGGGCTTGGCTACACCTTC.

This clonotype was seen a single time. The chain joins TRBV27 to TRBJ2-7, with unresolved D. The CDR3 is 15 amino acids. With 3 bases removed from V and 0 bases from J, the gap between germline ends came to 12 bases. Germline loops: CDR1 MNHEY, CDR2 SMNVEV (reference sequence). DNA for the CDR3: TGTGCCAGCAGTTTTGACCCCAGAGGCTCCTACGAGCAGTACTTC. This codes for CASSFDPRGSYEQYF.

This chain uses TRBV4-3 with TRBJ1-2; 7 positions match TRBD1. V lost 0 bases to trimming and J lost 8 bases; unmatched junction nucleotides: 9. The CDR3 extends over 15 amino acids. Per the germline V gene, CDR1 is LGHNA and CDR2 is YSLEER. CDR3 protein: CASSQDRQGTAGYTF. CDR3 in DNA: TGCGCCAGCAGCCAAGATCGACAGGGAACGGCGGGCTACACCTTC.

CDR3 DNA sequence: TGTGCCAGCAGCCTACTCCGGGACTCAGTGTACGAGCAGTACTTC. Translated, it gives CASSLLRDSVYEQYF. The chain links TRBV6-2 or TRBV6-3 to TRBJ2-7; possible D gene TRBD2, 6 bases. Trimming stripped 6 bases from V and 4 bases from J, with 19 bases between. The CDR3 covers 15 residues. Per the germline V gene, CDR1 is MNHEY and CDR2 is SVGEGT.

This clonotype was seen a handful of times. The chain employs TRBV25-1 and TRBJ2-5; TRBD1 matches at 7 bases. CDR1 and CDR2 from the germline V gene are MGHDK and SYGVNS. V lost 0 bases and J lost 4; bases outside the gene matches: 8. The CDR3 totals 16 residues. The CDR3 coding sequence is TGTGCCAGCAGTGAATATACGAGGGGGCGCAGAGAGACCCAGTACTTC. Translated: CASSEYTRGRRETQYF.

This chain uses TRBV7-2 with TRBJ1-2; 12 bases are shared with TRBD1. Germline assignment: CDR1 SGHTA and CDR2 FQGNSA. V dropped 3 bases and J dropped 7; count of bases not matched to a gene: 6. This CDR3 is 15 amino acids long. The chain's CDR3 is CASSFGDRGRRGYTF. For the CDR3, the DNA is TGTGCCAGCAGCTTCGGGGACAGGGGGCGCCGTGGCTACACCTTC. Together with reference TRBV7-2 and TRBJ1-2, the CDR3 gives the full variable domain: GAGVSQSPSNKVTEKGKDVELRCDPISGHTALYWYRQSLGQGLEFLIYFQGNSAPDKSGLPSDRFSAERTGGSVSTLTIQRTQQEDSAVYLCASSFGDRGRRGYTFGSGTRLTVV.

This rearrangement joins TRBV27 to TRBJ2-1; 7 nucleotides match TRBD2. The CDR3 extends over 13 amino acids. J was trimmed by 9 bases and V by 6 bases; bases with no gene match: 8. Per germline, CDR1 MNHEY and CDR2 SMNVEV (reference sequence). The CDR3 loop is CASRQAGAREQFF. DNA for the CDR3: TGTGCCAGCAGGCAGGCGGGAGCTCGTGAGCAGTTCTTC.

V usage is TRBV6-1 and J usage is TRBJ2-5; no definite D call. The J call is uncertain, as TRBJ2-7 better fits the DNA end. Germline V gene data show CDR1 as MNHNS and CDR2 as SASEGT. CDR3 length equals 12 residues. The CDR3 spells CASSGIRYEQYF. The CDR3 nucleotides read TGTGCCAGCAGTGGAATCAGGTACGAGCAGTACTTC.

Only a few counts were recorded for this clonotype. V gene TRBV20-1 combines with J gene TRBJ2-1, with 11 bases fitting TRBD2. Germline loops: CDR1 DFQATT, CDR2 SNEGSKA (reference sequence). The CDR3 covers 15 residues. V trimming: 3 bases; J trimming: 5 bases; junction bases outside the gene matches: 6. DNA of the CDR3: TGCAGTGCTAGGTCTAGCGGGAGGCCTGACAATGAGCAGTTCTTC. Protein: CSARSSGRPDNEQFF.

The chain links TRBV25-1 to TRBJ2-7; 9 bases are shared with TRBD1. This CDR3 has 13 residues. CDR1 and CDR2 (germline): MGHDK, SYGVNS. The V and J ends lost 11 bases and 2 bases, in that order; junction bases with no gene match: 7. Written as DNA, the CDR3 is TGTGCCTCCCGGGACAGGGAGGCCTACGAGCAGTACTTC. This translates into CASRDREAYEQYF.

The genes are TRBV6-2 or TRBV6-3 and TRBJ2-7; 11 nucleotides line up with TRBD1. Losses at the gene ends were 0 bases for V and 1 base for J; bases not matched to a gene: 2. Germline V CDR1 and CDR2: MNHEY, SVGEGT. The CDR3 has 16 residues. The CDR3 sequence is CASSYSDRGQSYEQYF. CDR3 coding DNA: TGTGCCAGCAGTTACTCGGACAGGGGGCAATCCTACGAGCAGTACTTC.

This sequence joins TRBV15 and TRBJ2-7; TRBD1 might be the D (5 bases). V was trimmed by 6 bases and J by 0 bases, leaving 15 bases between them. The CDR3 is 15 residues long. Germline CDR1 reads LNHNV; CDR2 reads YYDKDF (reference sequence). CDR3 loop: CATRQERWGSYEQYF. In nucleotides, the CDR3 is TGTGCCACCAGACAGGAACGCTGGGGCTCCTACGAGCAGTACTTC.

The rearrangement uses TRBV6-1 and TRBJ2-7; D unclear. Trimming took off 1 base at V and 0 bases at J, with 13 bases between the two ends. The CDR3 is 16 residues long. The germline gives CDR1 MNHNS, CDR2 SASEGT. CDR3: CASSEGPGAYSYEQYF. The CDR3 DNA reads TGTGCCAGCAGTGAAGGTCCGGGCGCCTACTCCTACGAGCAGTACTTC.